Listed below are T cell receptor beta chains from one sample, sequenced in a study of shared clonotypes between healthy human individuals. Measured with immunoSEQ multiplex PCR; TCRdb has only the in-frame clones, and not every one. The table lists more than 2 million clones, 95% of them singletons. The source material was naive CD4+ T cells sorted from blood. The receptors were gathered from a man aged 18 to 35 in good health. The CDR3 runs from the conserved cysteine through the conserved F or W. A D gene is named only where the DNA matches it firmly. Expanded clones get a size class; other rows say once, few or many, or leave the size out.

>-|TRBV4-1|TRBJ2-3|-
CASNTPGRDTQYF
TGCGCCAGCAACACACCCGGTCGGGATACGCAGTATTTT
>-|TRBV7-9|TRBJ2-3|-
CASSSRLGQGDTQYF
TGTGCCAGCAGCTCACGACTAGGCCAGGGAGATACGCAGTATTTT
>-|TRBV28|TRBJ2-2|-
CASTLLGLNTGELFF
TGTGCCAGCACCCTCCTGGGGCTCAACACCGGGGAGCTGTTTTTT
>once|TRBV2|TRBJ2-5|TRBD2
CASRGVDETQYF
TGTGCCAGCCGGGGGGTTGATGAGACCCAGTACTTC
>-|TRBV6-5|TRBJ2-7|-
CASRDHPNSYEQYF
TGTGCCAGCAGGGACCACCCAAACTCCTACGAGCAGTACTTC
>-|TRBV5-1|TRBJ2-3|-
CASSPQNPGTQYF
TGCGCCAGCAGCCCGCAGAACCCGGGGACGCAGTATTTT
>-|TRBV6-1|TRBJ2-7|-
CASARRADYEQYF
TGTGCCAGCGCAAGGCGGGCGGATTACGAGCAGTACTTC
>-|TRBV5-1|TRBJ1-1|-
CASSLDAQGMNTEAFF
TGCGCCAGCAGCTTGGATGCCCAGGGCATGAACACTGAAGCTTTCTTT
>-|TRBV14|TRBJ2-3|TRBD1
CASSPGTGGVTDTQYF
TGTGCCAGCAGCCCCGGGACAGGGGGCGTCACAGATACGCAGTATTTT
>few|TRBV28|TRBJ1-2|-
CASSLEREWGYTF
TGTGCCAGCAGTTTAGAGAGGGAGTGGGGCTACACCTTC
>once|TRBV7-9|TRBJ2-1|-
CASRAIAEGVNEQFF
TGTGCCAGCAGGGCAATAGCGGAGGGGGTGAATGAGCAGTTCTTC
>few|TRBV18|TRBJ1-3|-
CASSPRGEVSGNTIYF
TGTGCCAGCTCACCCAGGGGCGAAGTCTCTGGAAACACCATATATTTT
>once|TRBV10-3|TRBJ1-2|TRBD1
CATKGAQVNYGYTF
TGTGCCACTAAGGGGGCCCAGGTTAACTATGGCTACACCTTC
>-|TRBV7-2|TRBJ2-5|-
CASSSQQETQYF
TGTGCCAGCAGCTCTCAGCAGGAGACCCAGTACTTC
>-|TRBV5-6|TRBJ2-7|-
CASSFGTSYEQYF
TGTGCCAGCAGCTTCGGCACCTCCTACGAGCAGTACTTC
>-|TRBV11-2|TRBJ2-7|TRBD1
CASSLSATGTGAYEQYF
TGTGCCAGCAGTTTGAGTGCAACCGGGACAGGGGCCTACGAGCAGTACTTC
>-|TRBV7-2|TRBJ2-5|TRBD2
CASSLPRLAGLETQYF
TGTGCCAGCAGCTTACCGAGACTAGCGGGATTAGAGACCCAGTACTTC
>-|TRBV7-6|TRBJ2-7|TRBD2
CASQAGGGDEQYF
TGTGCCAGCCAGGCGGGAGGGGGCGACGAGCAGTACTTC
>-|TRBV5-1|TRBJ2-3|-
CASSFEGRTDTQYF
TGCGCCAGCAGCTTCGAGGGCCGCACAGATACGCAGTATTTT
>-|TRBV5-1|TRBJ1-2|TRBD1
CASSLTGENYGYTF
TGCGCCAGCAGCTTGACAGGGGAAAACTATGGCTACACCTTC
>-|TRBV19|TRBJ1-3|-
CASSIQGQVSGNTIYF
TGTGCCAGTAGTATACAGGGACAAGTATCTGGAAACACCATATATTTT
>-|TRBV6-5|TRBJ1-5|TRBD1
CASSRTGGGNQPQHF
TGTGCCAGCAGTCGGACAGGGGGAGGCAATCAGCCCCAGCATTTT
>-|TRBV7-2|TRBJ2-7|-
CASSLGDYEQYF
TGTGCCAGCAGCTTAGGAGACTACGAGCAGTACTTC
>-|TRBV6-1|TRBJ2-7|TRBD1
CASRPLRDRVYEQYF
TGTGCCAGCAGGCCCTTAAGGGACAGGGTTTACGAGCAGTACTTC
>-|TRBV5-6|TRBJ2-3|TRBD1
CASSPGTGAWTDTQYF
TGTGCCAGCAGCCCGGGGACAGGGGCATGGACAGATACGCAGTATTTT
>-|TRBV28|TRBJ2-7|TRBD2
CASRERGGFYEQYF
TGTGCCAGCAGAGAGCGGGGTGGTTTCTACGAGCAGTACTTC
>once|TRBV10-3|TRBJ2-7|TRBD2
CAISEGTSGRYEQYF
TGTGCCATCAGTGAGGGGACTAGCGGCCGCTACGAGCAGTACTTC
>-|TRBV6-6|TRBJ1-4|-
CASRRGNEKLFF
TGTGCCAGCAGACGGGGTAATGAAAAACTGTTTTTT
>-|TRBV5-1|TRBJ2-2|-
CASSLVQGGGELFF
TGCGCCAGCAGCTTGGTACAGGGCGGCGGGGAGCTGTTTTTT
>once|TRBV4-3|TRBJ2-2|-
CASSQAGLAAAGELFF
TGCGCCAGCAGCCAAGCGGGTCTTGCCGCCGCCGGGGAGCTGTTTTTT
>-|TRBV10-2|TRBJ2-2|-
CASSESDTGELFF
TGCGCCAGCAGTGAGTCGGACACCGGGGAGCTGTTTTTT
>-|TRBV5-1|TRBJ1-2|-
CASGSYQEGYTF
TGCGCCAGCGGGTCGTATCAAGAGGGCTACACCTTC
>-|TRBV7-6|TRBJ2-1|TRBD2
CASSLAATSGGRSYNEQFF
TGTGCCAGCAGCTTAGCGGCGACTAGCGGGGGACGCTCCTACAATGAGCAGTTCTTC
>-|TRBV4-1|TRBJ1-4|-
CASSQPGRTNEKLFF
TGCGCCAGCAGCCAACCAGGGAGAACGAATGAAAAACTGTTTTTT
>-|TRBV7-9|TRBJ2-7|-
CASSPDASGEQYF
TGTGCCAGCAGCCCGGACGCATCTGGAGAGCAGTACTTC
>-|TRBV9|TRBJ2-5|-
CASSVVPTEGGTQYF
TGTGCCAGCAGCGTAGTTCCAACTGAGGGGGGGACCCAGTACTTC
>-|TRBV6-6|TRBJ1-1|-
CASSQLRDTEAFF
TGTGCCAGCAGCCAGTTGAGGGACACTGAAGCTTTCTTT
>-|TRBV29-1|TRBJ2-5|-
CSVRGALRETQYF
TGCAGCGTCCGGGGGGCGCTTAGGGAGACCCAGTACTTC
>-|TRBV9|TRBJ1-1|-
CASSVYQGPNTEAFF
TGTGCCAGCAGCGTATATCAGGGGCCGAACACTGAAGCTTTCTTT
>-|TRBV10-3|TRBJ2-5|TRBD2
CAISGGLALKTQYF
TGTGCCATCAGTGGGGGACTAGCTCTAAAGACCCAGTACTTC
>-|TRBV27|TRBJ2-1|-
CASGAGNEQFF
TGTGCCAGCGGTGCTGGCAATGAGCAGTTCTTC
>-|TRBV2|TRBJ2-7|-
CASSEEGVGEQYF
TGTGCCAGCAGTGAAGAGGGGGTAGGCGAGCAGTACTTC
>-|TRBV18|TRBJ2-3|-
CASSPGSGGRTDTQYF
TGTGCCAGCTCACCTGGCAGCGGAGGCCGCACAGATACGCAGTATTTT
>-|TRBV12-5|TRBJ2-7|TRBD2
CASGAGTSASYEQYF
TGTGCTAGTGGCGCCGGGACTAGCGCCTCCTACGAGCAGTACTTC
>-|TRBV28|TRBJ1-1|-
CASSLVRGNTEAFF
TGTGCCAGCAGTTTGGTCAGGGGGAACACTGAAGCTTTCTTT
>-|TRBV5-1|TRBJ1-1|-
CASSFLVDTEAFF
TGCGCCAGCAGCTTTCTGGTCGACACTGAAGCTTTCTTT
>-|TRBV5-6|TRBJ2-1|TRBD1
CASTRTGGNWYNEQFF
TGTGCCAGCACCCGGACAGGGGGAAACTGGTACAATGAGCAGTTCTTC
>-|TRBV1|TRBJ2-2|-
CTSSHQVGLAGAGELFF
TGCACCAGCAGCCACCAAGTTGGGCTAGCGGGAGCCGGGGAGCTGTTTTTT
>-|TRBV5-6|TRBJ1-1|-
CASSYLKTGANTEAFF
TGTGCCAGCAGCTACCTAAAGACAGGAGCGAACACTGAAGCTTTCTTT
>-|TRBV2|TRBJ1-3|-
CASMALFSGNTIYF
TGTGCCAGCATGGCCCTCTTCTCTGGAAACACCATATATTTT
>-|TRBV18|TRBJ1-4|-
CASSSVATNEKLFF
TGTGCCAGCTCATCGGTTGCAACTAATGAAAAACTGTTTTTT
>-|TRBV5-8|TRBJ2-4|TRBD2
CASRSSGMNIQYF
TGTGCCAGCAGGTCTAGCGGGATGAACATTCAGTACTTC
>-|TRBV5-1|TRBJ2-2|-
CASSATGQNTGELFF
TGCGCCAGCAGCGCTACAGGGCAGAACACCGGGGAGCTGTTTTTT
>-|TRBV11-3|TRBJ2-3|TRBD2
CASSPGLAGVTDTQYF
TGTGCCAGCAGCCCGGGACTAGCGGGCGTCACAGATACGCAGTATTTT
>-|TRBV5-1|TRBJ2-5|-
CASSLWQGRVSEETQYF
TGCGCCAGCAGCTTGTGGCAAGGCAGGGTTTCCGAAGAGACCCAGTACTTC
>-|TRBV5-1|TRBJ2-7|-
CASSEGAPLYEQYF
TGCGCCAGCAGCGAGGGTGCCCCCCTCTACGAGCAGTACTTC
>-|TRBV5-1|TRBJ1-2|-
CASSPSVTNYGYTF
TGCGCCAGCAGCCCCTCGGTAACCAACTATGGCTACACCTTC
>-|TRBV6-5|TRBJ2-7|-
CATSQGLGAREQYF
TGTGCCACCTCGCAGGGGCTGGGGGCAAGGGAGCAGTACTTC
>-|TRBV7-9|TRBJ1-1|-
CASSLSLRLPNTEAFF
TGTGCCAGCAGCTTAAGCTTGCGACTGCCGAACACTGAAGCTTTCTTT